The 18 T cell receptor beta chains listed next were all sequenced from one sample in a study of regulatory and conventional T cells in RAG deficiency. The repertoire was sequenced with immunoSEQ multiplex PCR; TCRdb's copy has only in-frame clones and lacks some. The table has 30,000 to 40,000 clones, 70% to 90% seen once. The sample was also linked to a second study, of regulatory T cells. This second study says: Primers: 52 TRBV forward and 13 TRBJ reverse.

Sequencing was carried out using CD8+ T cells sorted from blood. The receptors stem from a human donor in good health.

The chain employs TRBV5-4 and TRBJ1-1; no clear D. Per germline, CDR1 SGHNT and CDR2 YYREEE (reference sequence). Trimming cost V 0 bases and J 0 bases, with 9 bases left between them. CDR3 length equals 15 residues. Here the CDR3 DNA reads TGTGCCAGCAGCTTGGCGGGCCCACTGAACACTGAAGCTTTCTTT. This translates into CASSLAGPLNTEAFF.

This clone came up once. CDR3 in amino acids: CASSESGFGNIQYF. CDR3 in DNA: TGTGCCAGCAGTGAGTCAGGGTTCGGGAACATTCAGTACTTC. This sequence joins TRBV6-1 and TRBJ2-4; TRBD1 is a possible D gene (5 bases). Germline V gene lookup returns CDR1 MNHNS and CDR2 SASEGT. V gave up 3 bases and J gave up 7 bases, with 13 bases separating them. This CDR3 is built from 14 residues.

This chain connects TRBV7-3 to TRBJ1-2, with D possibly TRBD1 on 5 matching bases. CDR3 size: 15 residues. V was clipped by 5 bases and J by 5 bases, with 18 bases between them. CDR1 and CDR2 from the germline V gene are SGHTA and FQGTGA. The CDR3 nucleotides are TGTGCCAGCAGCCCCGAACCGGGACTTTCGTATGGCTACACCTTC. Protein product: CASSPEPGLSYGYTF.

The chain carries TRBV13 and TRBJ1-2; D gene uncertain. The germline V gene has CDR1 PRHDT and CDR2 FYEKMQ (reference sequence). The V end lost 0 bases, the J end lost 3 bases, and 8 bases lay between the germline ends. The CDR3 loop spans 14 amino acids. The CDR3 region is CASSLGSSHYGYTF. The CDR3, as DNA: TGTGCCAGCAGCTTAGGGTCCAGCCACTATGGCTACACCTTC.

V gene TRBV9 combines with J gene TRBJ2-2; no firm D call. Trimming stripped 0 bases from V and 4 bases from J, with 4 bases between. The germline CDR1 and CDR2 sequences are SGDLS and YYNGEE. CDR3 length: 13 residues. This CDR3 reads CASSVGSTGELFF. CDR3 in DNA: TGTGCCAGCAGCGTAGGTAGCACCGGGGAGCTGTTTTTT.

J is TRBJ2-7 and V is TRBV5-4; D possibly corresponds to TRBD2 (7 bases). The germline CDR1 and CDR2 sequences are SGHNT and YYREEE (reference sequence). V was clipped by 4 bases and J by 2 bases, with 19 bases between them. The CDR3 spans 16 residues. CDR3 bases: TGTGCCAGCAGCCAAGATATAGGAGGGGGGGCCTACGAGCAGTACTTC. Protein product: CASSQDIGGGAYEQYF. The complete variable domain, with remaining parts taken from reference TRBV5-4 and TRBJ2-7, reads ETGVTQSPTHLIKTRGQQVTLRCSSQSGHNTVSWYQQALGQGPQFIFQYYREEENGRGNFPPRFSGLQFPNYSSELNVNALELDDSALYLCASSQDIGGGAYEQYFGPGTRLTVT.

The rearrangement uses TRBV6-5 and TRBJ1-5; TRBD1 is a possible D gene (5 bases). Germline CDR1 and CDR2: MNHEY and SVGAGI. V was pared by 2 bases and J by 7 bases, with 15 bases between. This CDR3 region has 15 residues. CDR3 DNA sequence: TGTGCCAGCAGTTACAGTATTCAGGGAAACCAGCCCCAGCATTTT. This codes for CASSYSIQGNQPQHF.

This clone was detected a few times. The genes are TRBV30 and TRBJ1-5; D uncertain. The CDR3 is made up of 15 amino acids. Trimming removed 0 bases at V and 5 bases at J, with 14 bases between. CDR1 GTSNPN and CDR2 SVGIG come from the germline V gene (reference sequence). The CDR3 DNA sequence: TGTGCCTGGAGTGTAAGAGGGTACAGTCATCAGCCCCAGCATTTT. Translating it yields CAWSVRGYSHQPQHF.

The chain couples TRBV5-1 to TRBJ2-5; no reliable D call. TRBJ2-7 matches the DNA end more closely, so the J call is doubtful. This CDR3 has 12 residues. In germline, CDR1 is SGHRS, CDR2 YFSETQ. The CDR3 spells CASSLDGYEQYF. CDR3 bases: TGCGCCAGCAGCTTGGATGGCTACGAGCAGTACTTC.

This chain connects TRBV19 to TRBJ1-2, with D unresolved. Germline V gives CDR1 LNHDA, CDR2 SQIVND (reference sequence). The length of the CDR3 is 12 residues. The V and J ends lost 1 base and 8 bases respectively, with 8 bases between them. The chain's CDR3 is CASSIGGSGYTF. CDR3 bases: TGTGCCAGTAGTATAGGAGGGAGCGGCTACACCTTC.

CDR3 bases: TGTGCCAGCAGCTATCAGGGAAACAATGAGCAGTTCTTC. This codes for CASSYQGNNEQFF. This chain connects TRBV7-3 to TRBJ2-1; the D gene is possibly TRBD1 (5 bases). V was pared by 4 bases and J by 5 bases, with 9 bases between. The CDR3 extends over 13 amino acids. Germline V lookup: CDR1 SGHTA, CDR2 FQGTGA.

The count of this clone is one. This chain joins TRBV5-6 and TRBJ2-3; D is unresolved. V was clipped by 2 bases and J by 4 bases, with 5 bases between them. Germline CDR1 reads SGHDT; CDR2 reads YYEEEE. The CDR3 is 12 residues long. Written as DNA, the CDR3 is TGTGCCAGCAGCTTTGGTCCAGATACGCAGTATTTT. Protein product: CASSFGPDTQYF. Full variable domain (remainder filled in from reference TRBV5-6 and TRBJ2-3): DAGVTQSPTHLIKTRGQQVTLRCSPKSGHDTVSWYQQALGQGPQFIFQYYEEEERQRGNFPDRFSGHQFPNYSSELNVNALLLGDSALYLCASSFGPDTQYFGPGTRLTVL.

This clone was found once. The chain has TRBV18 and TRBJ1-2; D not resolved. Trimming cost V 0 bases and J 7 bases, with 12 bases left between them. Per the germline V gene, CDR1 is KGHSH and CDR2 is LQKENI. There are 14 residues in the CDR3. The CDR3 sequence: CASSPPGEWGGYTF. As DNA, the CDR3 is TGTGCCAGCTCACCACCCGGGGAATGGGGTGGCTACACCTTC.

The chain is built from TRBV5-1 and TRBJ2-1; no firm D call. V lost 6 bases and J lost 5, with 15 bases in between. The CDR3 has 14 amino acids. Germline assignment: CDR1 SGHRS and CDR2 YFSETQ. The CDR3 is CASTPGPPDNEQFF. In nucleotides, the CDR3 is TGCGCCAGCACCCCCGGGCCACCGGACAATGAGCAGTTCTTC.

This sequence joins TRBV5-1 and TRBJ1-2; 8 bases match TRBD1. Germline-derived CDR1 and CDR2 are SGHRS and YFSETQ. The CDR3 has 14 amino acids. The trim removed 3 bases at V and 6 bases at J, leaving 7 bases unmatched. The CDR3 sequence: CASSSGQGRDGYTF. The DNA for the CDR3 is TGCGCCAGCAGCTCTGGACAGGGTCGCGATGGCTACACCTTC.

This chain uses TRBV11-2 with TRBJ2-5; 7 bases are a match to TRBD1. The DNA matches TRBJ2-7 better at its end, which makes the J call doubtful. CDR3 size: 15 residues. Germline CDR1 reads SGHAT; CDR2 reads FQNNGV. The CDR3 region is CASSLITGVSYEQYF. In DNA, the CDR3 is TGTGCCAGCAGCTTAATAACAGGGGTTTCCTACGAGCAGTACTTC.

This clone was counted a single time. The chain couples TRBV2 to TRBJ2-3, with 13 bases lining up with TRBD2. Trimming cost V 5 bases and J 7 bases; bases outside gene matches: 9. Germline V gene sequence: CDR1 SNHLY, CDR2 FYNNEI. The CDR3 totals 16 residues. CDR3 DNA sequence: TGTGCCAGCAGTCCTCCCGGGACTAGCGGGACCAATACGCAGTATTTT. Protein sequence: CASSPPGTSGTNTQYF.

The chain links TRBV6-1 to TRBJ1-2, with D tentatively TRBD1 (5 bases). Between the trimmed V and J ends, which lost 1 base and 5 bases, there was a span of 17 bases. Germline CDR1 is MNHNS and CDR2 is SASEGT. This CDR3 comprises 16 residues. CDR3 nucleotides: TGTGCCAGCAGTGAAGTCGGGGGGGACCTTGGGTATGGCTACACCTTC. Amino acids: CASSEVGGDLGYGYTF.